This TCR beta chain stems from a study of cytomegalovirus exposure and HLA in healthy donors. Study-wide findings and caveats: A later analysis associated 16,951 TCR beta sequences with HLA alleles at a 0.05 false discovery rate. Sequencing probably produced one cluster of sequence variants that were highly shared.

Remarks on this clone: The antigen remains undetermined.

Primers: 60 Vbeta forward and 13 Jbeta reverse. Some clones are missing from TCRdb's copy, which holds only in-frame ones; the method was immunoSEQ multiplex PCR. The repertoire holds some 270,000 clones, about nine tenths seen once, with 1.5% to 2% in the top ten. Sample: PBMCs. This TCR derives from a girl aged 2-15 years in good health and CMV-seronegative.

The CDR3 nucleotides read TGTGCCAGCTCACCACCACAGGGGAGCGGTTCACCCCTCCACTTT. It yields the protein CASSPPQGSGSPLHF. The rearrangement links TRBV18 to TRBJ1-6, with 7 bases fitting TRBD1. V shed 0 bases and J 9 bases; nucleotides not matched to a gene: 5. Germline CDR1 and CDR2: KGHSH and LQKENI. CDR3 length: 15 amino acids.